This entry lists 25 T cell receptor beta chains sequenced from one sample in a study of cytomegalovirus exposure and HLA in healthy donors. The PCR ran on 60 Vbeta and 13 Jbeta primers. TCRdb's table, derived via immunoSEQ multiplex PCR, lists solely in-frame clones and lacks some. This table holds 45,000 to 60,000 clones. The sample taken for sequencing was PBMCs. These receptors were taken from a male donor in good health and CMV-seronegative.

The V and J genes are TRBV5-8 and TRBJ2-7, with 8 bases that match TRBD1. Trimming removed 0 bases from V and 3 bases from J; junction bases left unmatched: 2. CDR1 is SGHTS, CDR2 YDEGEE, per germline. The CDR3 contains 14 residues. DNA for the CDR3: TGTGCCAGCAGCTTGGGGACAGGGTACTACGAGCAGTACTTC. The encoded protein is CASSLGTGYYEQYF.

The chain couples TRBV28 to TRBJ2-1; D unresolved. Germline CDR1 reads MDHEN; CDR2 reads SYDVKM. The CDR3 is 14 residues long. Trimming took off 4 bases at V and 5 bases at J, with 12 bases between the two ends. This chain's CDR3 is CASSSPYSNNEQFF. The CDR3 DNA is TGTGCCAGCAGTTCCCCCTACTCAAACAATGAGCAGTTCTTC.

The rearrangement uses TRBV7-2 and TRBJ2-7; 9 positions match TRBD1. V trimming: 4 bases; J trimming: 7 bases; junction bases outside the gene matches: 11. Per germline, CDR1 SGHTA and CDR2 FQGNSA. This CDR3 has 15 residues. The CDR3, as DNA: TGTGCCAGCAGCTCCCGGACAGGGGCCGTAGAAGAGCAGTACTTC. Amino acid sequence: CASSSRTGAVEEQYF. The full variable domain, its missing parts supplied by reference TRBV7-2 and TRBJ2-7, is GAGVSQSPSNKVTEKGKDVELRCDPISGHTALYWYRQSLGQGLEFLIYFQGNSAPDKSGLPSDRFSAERTGGSVSTLTIQRTQQEDSAVYLCASSSRTGAVEEQYFGPGTRLTVT.

V usage is TRBV28 and J usage is TRBJ2-7; 8 nucleotides align to TRBD2. This CDR3 has 16 residues. Germline V gene lookup returns CDR1 MDHEN and CDR2 SYDVKM. V shed 3 bases, J shed 2 bases, and the junction held 9 bases outside the gene matches. The DNA for the CDR3 is TGTGCCAGCAGTTTTTCCGCTAGCGGGTCGGCCTACGAGCAGTACTTC. Translation gives CASSFSASGSAYEQYF. Filled out from reference TRBV28 and TRBJ2-7, the complete variable domain reads DVKVTQSSRYLVKRTGEKVFLECVQDMDHENMFWYRQDPGLGLRLIYFSYDVKMKEKGDIPEGYSVSREKKERFSLILESASTNQTSMYLCASSFSASGSAYEQYFGPGTRLTVT.

The J gene is TRBJ2-2, the V gene TRBV19; 7 nucleotides align to TRBD1. The CDR3 spans 15 residues. With V trimmed by 4 bases and J by 1 base, 3 bases remained unmatched. Germline CDR1 LNHDA, CDR2 SQIVND (reference sequence). CDR3 DNA: TGTGCCAGTAGTAGACAGGGTGTGAACACCGGGGAGCTGTTTTTT. Encoded protein: CASSRQGVNTGELFF.

The chain has TRBV5-4 and TRBJ2-2; no clear D. From germline, CDR1 is SGHNT and CDR2 YYREEE (reference sequence). The CDR3 is 13 residues long. V lost 2 bases and J lost 6, with 8 bases in between. CDR3 coding DNA: TGTGCCAGCAGCTTAGAAACGGCCGGGGAGCTGTTTTTT. Amino acids: CASSLETAGELFF.

This chain connects TRBV5-6 to TRBJ1-2; 7 nucleotides align to TRBD1. V gave up 4 bases and J gave up 0 bases; unmatched junction bases: 15. The CDR3 spans 18 residues. CDR1 and CDR2 from the germline V gene are SGHDT and YYEEEE. CDR3 in amino acids: CASSPGWGLQGSNYGYTF. The CDR3, as DNA: TGTGCCAGCAGCCCCGGTTGGGGCCTACAGGGGTCTAACTATGGCTACACCTTC.

V gene TRBV18 combines with J gene TRBJ2-5; 8 bases match TRBD2. Germline CDR1 and CDR2: KGHSH and LQKENI. V shed 0 bases and J 1 base; nucleotides not matched to a gene: 16. The CDR3 has 20 residues. In DNA form, the CDR3 reads TGTGCCAGCTCACCACCGGGACGCTTCCGGGTAGCGGGGTTCCAAGAGACCCAGTACTTC. Protein product: CASSPPGRFRVAGFQETQYF.

The chain carries TRBV28 and TRBJ2-7; 9 bases map to TRBD1. The CDR3 contains 14 residues. Germline values: CDR1 MDHEN, CDR2 SYDVKM. V gave up 5 bases and J gave up 6 bases; unmatched junction bases: 8. This CDR3 reads CASSPGQGWPEQYF. Here the CDR3 DNA reads TGTGCCAGCAGTCCGGGACAGGGTTGGCCCGAGCAGTACTTC.

V usage is TRBV5-4 and J usage is TRBJ2-3; a weak D match, TRBD1 (6 bases). The germline CDR1 and CDR2 sequences are SGHNT and YYREEE (reference sequence). Trimming cost V 2 bases and J 3 bases, with 10 bases left between them. This CDR3 has 14 amino acids. The CDR3 nucleotides are TGTGCCAGCAGCTTCAGGGGATTGACAGATACGCAGTATTTT. Translated, it gives CASSFRGLTDTQYF. Full variable domain (missing parts from reference TRBV5-4 and TRBJ2-3): ETGVTQSPTHLIKTRGQQVTLRCSSQSGHNTVSWYQQALGQGPQFIFQYYREEENGRGNFPPRFSGLQFPNYSSELNVNALELDDSALYLCASSFRGLTDTQYFGPGTRLTVL.

The gene calls are TRBV5-1 and TRBJ2-1; 14 positions agree with TRBD2. Germline V gives CDR1 SGHRS, CDR2 YFSETQ. The CDR3 spans 18 residues. The junction had 9 bases not matched to a gene; V was cut back by 4 bases and J by 3 bases. CDR3 amino acids: CASSPWGTSGSFYNEQFF. The CDR3 nucleotides are TGCGCCAGCAGCCCCTGGGGGACTAGCGGGAGCTTCTACAATGAGCAGTTCTTC.

The chain employs TRBV5-1 and TRBJ2-3, with D possibly TRBD2 on 6 matching bases. Between the trimmed V and J ends, which lost 4 bases and 1 base, there was a span of 10 bases. CDR3 size: 14 residues. CDR1 SGHRS and CDR2 YFSETQ come from the germline V gene. Here the CDR3 reads CASSIGGGTDTQYF. CDR3 sequence (DNA): TGCGCCAGCAGCATCGGAGGGGGCACAGATACGCAGTATTTT.

The V call is TRBV5-1, the J call TRBJ2-1, with 14 bases fitting TRBD2. Trimming removed 2 bases from V and 0 bases from J; junction bases left unmatched: 1. Germline V gene data show CDR1 as SGHRS and CDR2 as YFSETQ. The CDR3 runs 17 residues. The CDR3 DNA is TGCGCCAGCAGCTTAGGGACTAGCGGGAGCTCCTACAATGAGCAGTTCTTC. Translation gives CASSLGTSGSSYNEQFF.

The J gene is TRBJ1-2, the V gene TRBV7-6, with D hard to call. The germline V and J ends were trimmed by 3 bases and 3 bases, with 14 bases remaining between them. The germline V gene encodes CDR1 SGHVS and CDR2 FNYEAQ. This CDR3 spans 15 amino acids. The CDR3 is CASSFGTDSDYGYTF. Here the CDR3 DNA reads TGTGCCAGCAGCTTTGGCACCGACTCCGACTATGGCTACACCTTC.

This chain connects TRBV4-1 to TRBJ1-2; no firm D call. Looked up from germline, CDR1 is MGHRA and CDR2 is YSYEKL. Trimming took off 1 base at V and 8 bases at J, with 8 bases between the two ends. This CDR3 has 12 amino acids. The CDR3 DNA is TGCGCCAGCAGCCAAGCGCCGAGCGGCTACACCTTC. Amino acid sequence: CASSQAPSGYTF.

The chain carries TRBV6-6 and TRBJ2-2; no definite D call. Germline V gene data show CDR1 as MNHNY and CDR2 as SVGAGI (reference sequence). The length of the CDR3 is 14 residues. V lost 7 bases and J 6 bases, leaving 15 bases between the germline ends. The CDR3 here is CASTAHTSSGELFF. The CDR3 DNA is TGTGCCAGCACCGCACACACCTCCTCCGGGGAGCTGTTTTTT.

The chain uses TRBV7-9 and TRBJ1-1; no firm D call. V lost 1 base and J 0 bases, leaving 9 bases between the germline ends. Germline V gives CDR1 SEHNR, CDR2 FQNEAQ (reference sequence). The CDR3 has 15 residues. CDR3 DNA sequence: TGTGCCAGCAGCTTAGTTAACAGAATGAACACTGAAGCTTTCTTT. It yields the protein CASSLVNRMNTEAFF.

With respect to this clone: An end of the junction differs from the germline gene, which may be a read error. This chain connects TRBV5-1 to TRBJ1-5; 8 nucleotides match TRBD1. There are 18 residues in the CDR3. CDR1 is SGHRS, CDR2 YFSETQ, per germline. CDR3 in amino acids: CASSWGPQTGVSNQHQHF. The CDR3 region has the DNA TGCGCCAGCAGCTGGGGCCCCCAGACAGGGGTGAGCAATCAGCACCAGCATTTT.

Concerning this clone itself: Other DNA sequences in the sample encode the same CDR3. The chain employs TRBV18 and TRBJ2-5; D may be TRBD2 (6 bases). Between the trimmed V and J ends, which lost 1 base and 5 bases, there was a span of 14 bases. This CDR3 is built from 15 residues. The germline gives CDR1 KGHSH, CDR2 LQKENI. Here the CDR3 reads CASSPRPKGGETQYF. As DNA, the CDR3 is TGTGCCAGCTCACCACGGCCCAAGGGAGGCGAGACCCAGTACTTC.

The rearrangement uses TRBV14 and TRBJ2-2; 9 bases agree with TRBD1. Trimming removed 4 bases from V and 6 bases from J; junction bases left unmatched: 15. The CDR3 runs to 18 residues. CDR1 SGHDN and CDR2 FVKESK come from the germline V gene. CDR3 in amino acids: CASSPGQGGPRGAGELFF. As DNA, the CDR3 is TGTGCCAGCAGCCCGGGACAGGGAGGTCCCCGGGGGGCCGGGGAGCTGTTTTTT.

The rearrangement links TRBV9 to TRBJ1-1; 10 bases are shared with TRBD1. Germline V CDR1 and CDR2: SGDLS, YYNGEE. This CDR3 is 14 amino acids long. V shed 2 bases and J 11 bases; nucleotides not matched to a gene: 9. The CDR3 spells CASSVSGQGEGAFF. CDR3 nucleotide sequence: TGTGCCAGCAGCGTCTCCGGACAGGGGGAGGGGGCTTTCTTT. The full variable domain, its missing parts supplied by reference TRBV9 and TRBJ1-1, is DSGVTQTPKHLITATGQRVTLRCSPRSGDLSVYWYQQSLDQGLQFLIQYYNGEERAKGNILERFSAQQFPDLHSELNLSSLELGDSALYFCASSVSGQGEGAFFGQGTRLTVV.

This chain uses TRBV6-4 with TRBJ2-3; 9 bases match TRBD2. Germline V CDR1 and CDR2: MRHNA, SNTAGT. V lost 4 bases to trimming and J lost 4 bases; unmatched junction nucleotides: 3. The CDR3 runs 14 residues. CDR3 loop: CASSATSGADTQYF. CDR3 in DNA: TGTGCCAGCAGTGCGACTAGCGGAGCAGATACGCAGTATTTT.

The rearrangement uses TRBV28 and TRBJ1-5, with TRBD1 as a possible D gene (6 bases). In germline, CDR1 is MDHEN, CDR2 SYDVKM. The CDR3 spans 16 residues. Trimming pared 6 bases from V and 3 bases from J, leaving 18 bases between. CDR3 sequence: CASRPRGLRTNQPQHF. CDR3 in DNA: TGTGCCAGCAGACCCAGGGGCCTGAGAACCAATCAGCCCCAGCATTTT.

V and J are TRBV6-1 and TRBJ2-3; D might be TRBD2 (6 bases). Germline CDR1 is MNHNS and CDR2 is SASEGT. The V gene lost 6 bases and the J gene lost 2 bases, with 15 bases spanning the gap. The length of the CDR3 is 15 residues. In nucleotides, the CDR3 is TGTGCCAGCAGAAGGTTATTAGCGGACACAGATACGCAGTATTTT. It is translated as CASRRLLADTDTQYF.

V usage is TRBV28 and J usage is TRBJ1-2; D is uncertain. Germline assignment: CDR1 MDHEN and CDR2 SYDVKM. V was pared by 2 bases and J by 5 bases, with 9 bases between. The CDR3 is made up of 13 amino acids. The CDR3 sequence: CASSLPGAYGYTF. The CDR3 coding sequence is TGTGCCAGCAGTTTACCAGGTGCTTATGGCTACACCTTC.